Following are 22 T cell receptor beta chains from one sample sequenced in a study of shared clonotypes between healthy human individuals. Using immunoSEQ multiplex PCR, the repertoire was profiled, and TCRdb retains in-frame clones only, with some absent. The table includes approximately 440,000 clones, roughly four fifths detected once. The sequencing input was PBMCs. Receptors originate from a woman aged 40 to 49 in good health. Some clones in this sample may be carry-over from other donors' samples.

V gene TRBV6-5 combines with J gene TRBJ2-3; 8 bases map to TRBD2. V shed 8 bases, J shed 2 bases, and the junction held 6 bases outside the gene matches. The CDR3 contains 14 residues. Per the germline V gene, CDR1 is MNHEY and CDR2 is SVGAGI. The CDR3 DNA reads TGTGCCAGCGGGGCGGGAGGCTCCACAGATACGCAGTATTTT. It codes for CASGAGGSTDTQYF.

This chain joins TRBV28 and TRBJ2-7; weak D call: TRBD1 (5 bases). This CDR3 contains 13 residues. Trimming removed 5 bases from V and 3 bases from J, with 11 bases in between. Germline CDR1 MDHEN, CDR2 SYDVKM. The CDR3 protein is CASSPRVGYEQYF. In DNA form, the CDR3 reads TGTGCCAGCAGTCCCAGGGTGGGCTACGAGCAGTACTTC.

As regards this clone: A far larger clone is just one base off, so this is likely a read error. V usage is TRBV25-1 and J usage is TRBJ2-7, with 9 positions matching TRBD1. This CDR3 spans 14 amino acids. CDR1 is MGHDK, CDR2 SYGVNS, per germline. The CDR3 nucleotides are TGTGCCAGCAGATCCGGGACAGGGAACTACGGGCAGTACTTC. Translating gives CASRSGTGNYGQYF.

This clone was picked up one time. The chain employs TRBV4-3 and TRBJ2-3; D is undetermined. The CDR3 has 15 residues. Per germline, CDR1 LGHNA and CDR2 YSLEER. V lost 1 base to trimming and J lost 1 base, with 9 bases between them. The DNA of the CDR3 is TGCGCCAGCAGCCAAGCTAGTAAAGGCACAGATACGCAGTATTTT. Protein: CASSQASKGTDTQYF.

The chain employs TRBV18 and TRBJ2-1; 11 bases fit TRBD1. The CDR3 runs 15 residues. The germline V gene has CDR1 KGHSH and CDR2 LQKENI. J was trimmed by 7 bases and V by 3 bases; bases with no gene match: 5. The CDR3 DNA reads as TGTGCCAGCTCACCGTCCCGGGACAGGGGGAATGAGCAGTTCTTC. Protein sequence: CASSPSRDRGNEQFF.

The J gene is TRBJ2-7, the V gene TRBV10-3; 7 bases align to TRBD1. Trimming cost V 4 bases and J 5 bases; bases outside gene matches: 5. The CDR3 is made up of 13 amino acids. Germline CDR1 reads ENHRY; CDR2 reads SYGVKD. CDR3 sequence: CAISGDRAHEQYF. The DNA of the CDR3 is TGTGCCATCAGTGGTGACAGGGCCCACGAGCAGTACTTC.

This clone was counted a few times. The CDR3 nucleotides read TGTGCCAGCAGCCAAGTGGACAGGAATGAAAAACTGTTTTTT. This gives the protein CASSQVDRNEKLFF. This rearrangement joins TRBV4-2 to TRBJ1-4; TRBD1 aligns across 7 bases. Germline CDR1 LGHNA, CDR2 YNFKEQ. V lost 1 base, J lost 5 bases, and 1 base stayed unmatched. The CDR3 is 14 residues long.

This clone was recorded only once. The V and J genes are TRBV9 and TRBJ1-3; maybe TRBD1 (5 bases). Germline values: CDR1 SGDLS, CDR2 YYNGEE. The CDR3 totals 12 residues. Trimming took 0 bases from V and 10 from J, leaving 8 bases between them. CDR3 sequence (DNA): TGTGCCAGCAGCGTAGGGGGGAAGACCATATATTTT. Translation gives CASSVGGKTIYF.

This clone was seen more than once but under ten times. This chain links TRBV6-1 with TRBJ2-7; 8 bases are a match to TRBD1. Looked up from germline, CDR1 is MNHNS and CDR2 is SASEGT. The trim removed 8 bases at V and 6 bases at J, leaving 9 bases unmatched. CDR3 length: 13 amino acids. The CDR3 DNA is TGTGCCAGCTTCGGGCAGGGGGCGTCCGAGCAGTACTTC. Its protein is CASFGQGASEQYF.

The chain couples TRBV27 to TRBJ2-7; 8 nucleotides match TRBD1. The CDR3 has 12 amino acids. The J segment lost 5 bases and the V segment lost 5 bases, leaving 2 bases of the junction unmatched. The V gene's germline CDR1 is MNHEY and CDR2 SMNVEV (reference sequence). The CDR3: CASSDRGNEQYF. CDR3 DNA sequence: TGTGCCAGCAGTGACAGGGGTAACGAGCAGTACTTC.

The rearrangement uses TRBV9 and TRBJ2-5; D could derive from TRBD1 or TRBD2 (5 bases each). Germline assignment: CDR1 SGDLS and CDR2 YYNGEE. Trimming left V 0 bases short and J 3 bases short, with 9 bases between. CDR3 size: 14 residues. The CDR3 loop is CASSVGGTEETQYF. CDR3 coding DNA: TGTGCCAGCAGCGTAGGAGGGACGGAAGAGACCCAGTACTTC.

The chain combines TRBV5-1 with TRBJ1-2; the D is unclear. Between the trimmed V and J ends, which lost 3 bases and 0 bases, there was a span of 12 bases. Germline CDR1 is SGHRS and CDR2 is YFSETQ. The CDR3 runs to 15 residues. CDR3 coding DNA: TGCGCCAGCAGCTCGCGGACGGAGGCTAACTATGGCTACACCTTC. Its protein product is CASSSRTEANYGYTF.

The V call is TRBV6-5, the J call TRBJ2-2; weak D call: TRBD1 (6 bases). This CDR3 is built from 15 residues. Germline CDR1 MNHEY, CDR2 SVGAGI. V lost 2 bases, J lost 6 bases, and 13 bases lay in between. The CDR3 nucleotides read TGTGCCAGCAGTTACACCCCAGGGGTAGCCGGGGAGCTGTTTTTT. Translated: CASSYTPGVAGELFF.

CDR3 sequence: CASSEWGPINEKLFF. The CDR3 nucleotides are TGTGCCAGCAGTGAATGGGGACCGATTAATGAAAAACTGTTTTTT. The chain uses TRBV2 and TRBJ1-4; D might be TRBD1 (5 bases). Per the germline V gene, CDR1 is SNHLY and CDR2 is FYNNEI. The CDR3 extends over 15 amino acids. V was cut by 2 bases and J by 4 bases, with 11 bases left in between.

In DNA, the CDR3 is TGTGCCAGCAGCCGACCGGGACTTGGCTACGAGCAGTACTTC. Its protein product is CASSRPGLGYEQYF. The V call is TRBV28, the J call TRBJ2-7, with D perhaps TRBD2 (6 bases). Trimming took off 6 bases at V and 3 bases at J, with 15 bases between the two ends. From germline, CDR1 is MDHEN and CDR2 SYDVKM. The CDR3 extends over 14 amino acids.

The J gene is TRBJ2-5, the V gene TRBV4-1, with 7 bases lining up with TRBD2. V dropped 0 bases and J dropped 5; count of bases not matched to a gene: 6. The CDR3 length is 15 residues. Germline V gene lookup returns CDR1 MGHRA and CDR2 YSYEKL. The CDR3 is CASSQELRGLETQYF. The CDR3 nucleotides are TGCGCCAGCAGCCAAGAATTGCGGGGGTTGGAGACCCAGTACTTC.

CDR3 protein: CASSLGGTDSRGTEAFF. The DNA of the CDR3 is TGCGCCAGCAGCTTGGGTGGGACGGATTCAAGGGGAACTGAAGCTTTCTTT. The V gene is TRBV5-1, the J gene TRBJ1-1; the D gene is possibly TRBD1 (5 bases). Germline loops: CDR1 SGHRS, CDR2 YFSETQ. This CDR3 is built from 17 residues. V lost 0 bases to trimming and J lost 5 bases, with 20 bases between them.

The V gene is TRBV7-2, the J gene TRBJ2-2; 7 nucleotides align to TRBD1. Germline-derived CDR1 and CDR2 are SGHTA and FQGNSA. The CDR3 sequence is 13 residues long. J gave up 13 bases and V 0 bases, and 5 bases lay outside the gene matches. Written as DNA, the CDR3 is TGTGCCAGCAGCTTAGCCAGACAGGGATGGCTGTTTTTT. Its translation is CASSLARQGWLFF.

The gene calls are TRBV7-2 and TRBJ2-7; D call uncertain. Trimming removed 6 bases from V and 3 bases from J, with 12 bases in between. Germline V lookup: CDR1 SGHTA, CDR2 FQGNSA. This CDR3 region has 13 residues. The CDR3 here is CASRSSALYEQYF. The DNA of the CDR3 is TGTGCCAGCAGGTCCTCCGCCCTCTACGAGCAGTACTTC. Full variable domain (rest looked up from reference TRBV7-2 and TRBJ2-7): GAGVSQSPSNKVTEKGKDVELRCDPISGHTALYWYRQSLGQGLEFLIYFQGNSAPDKSGLPSDRFSAERTGGSVSTLTIQRTQQEDSAVYLCASRSSALYEQYFGPGTRLTVT.

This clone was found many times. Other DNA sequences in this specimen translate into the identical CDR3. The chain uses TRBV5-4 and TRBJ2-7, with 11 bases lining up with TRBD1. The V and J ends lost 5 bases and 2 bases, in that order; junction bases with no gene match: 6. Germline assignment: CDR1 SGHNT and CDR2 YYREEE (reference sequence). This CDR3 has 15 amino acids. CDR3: CASRSGQGATYEQYF. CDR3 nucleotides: TGTGCCAGCAGAAGTGGACAGGGGGCTACCTACGAGCAGTACTTC.

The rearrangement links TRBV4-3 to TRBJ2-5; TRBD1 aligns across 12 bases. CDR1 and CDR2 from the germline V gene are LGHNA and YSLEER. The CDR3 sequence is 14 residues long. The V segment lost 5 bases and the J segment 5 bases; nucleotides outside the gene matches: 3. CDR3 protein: CASSGTGGRETQYF. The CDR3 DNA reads TGCGCCAGCAGCGGGACAGGGGGCAGGGAGACCCAGTACTTC.

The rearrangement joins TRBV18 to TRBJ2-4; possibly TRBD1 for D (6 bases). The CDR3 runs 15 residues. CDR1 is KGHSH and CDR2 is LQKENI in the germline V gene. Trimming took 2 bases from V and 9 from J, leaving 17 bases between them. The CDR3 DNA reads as TGTGCCAGCTCACCAATGGCAGGGGAGATCGGCATTCAGTACTTC. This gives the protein CASSPMAGEIGIQYF.